One and the same sample provided the 10 T cell receptor beta chains below, sequenced in a study of CD8 T cells in Susac syndrome. Reverse transcription used about 0.45 to 1 ug RNA and random hexamers. A single record per CDR3 protein comes from TCRdb applying MiXCR to the immunoSEQ multiplex PCR reads. The data show a few hundred thousand distinct CDR3 sequences, around 93% seen once. Sequences were obtained from CD4+ T cells from PBMCs. The receptors come from a human donor with multiple sclerosis.

The chain couples TRBV30 to TRBJ2-3; D not certain. Per the germline V gene, CDR1 is GTSNPN and CDR2 is SVGIG (reference sequence). This CDR3 contains 11 residues. Trimming left V 2 bases short and J 6 bases short, with 6 bases between. The CDR3 DNA follows: TGTGCCTGGAGTTCCTTGGATACGCAGTATTTT. Translation: CAWSSLDTQYF.

This clonotype has only one observation. This chain uses TRBV20-1 with TRBJ2-1; possible D gene TRBD1, 5 bases. Trimming removed 1 base from V and 2 bases from J, with 12 bases in between. This CDR3 is built from 15 residues. Germline V gene sequence: CDR1 DFQATT, CDR2 SNEGSKA (reference sequence). The CDR3 nucleotides read TGCAGTGCTAGAGTGGTTGGGGCCCCCTACAATGAGCAGTTCTTC. Its protein is CSARVVGAPYNEQFF.

V and J are TRBV7-6 and TRBJ2-5; D possibly corresponds to TRBD2 (5 bases). V was shortened by 2 bases and J by 1 base, with 8 bases between the two germline ends. The germline gives CDR1 SGHVS, CDR2 FNYEAQ. This CDR3 is 14 amino acids long. The CDR3 sequence: CASSLRETQETQYF. In nucleotides, the CDR3 is TGTGCCAGCAGCTTAAGGGAGACCCAAGAGACCCAGTACTTC.

The rearrangement joins TRBV10-3 to TRBJ2-7; D is uncertain. The V gene lost 2 bases and the J gene lost 1 base, with 9 bases spanning the gap. Germline V lookup: CDR1 ENHRY, CDR2 SYGVKD. The CDR3 is 14 residues long. For the CDR3, the DNA is TGTGCCATCAGTGAGACTCCGGTTTCCTACGAGCAGTACGTC. Translating it yields CAISETPVSYEQYV.

On this clonotype itself: A read error may account for a junction end that differs from germline. V usage is TRBV15 and J usage is TRBJ2-3, with a tentative D call TRBD2 (6 bases). Germline V gene lookup returns CDR1 LNHNV and CDR2 YYDKDF (reference sequence). The CDR3 consists of 15 residues. The CDR3 loop is CATSRDISGTYTQYF. In DNA form, the CDR3 reads TGTGCCACCAGCAGAGATATTAGCGGCACATATACGCAGTATTTT.

The V gene is TRBV16, the J gene TRBJ2-3; D may be TRBD2 (5 bases). CDR3 length: 13 amino acids. Germline assignment: CDR1 KGHSY and CDR2 FQNENV. The germline V and J ends were trimmed by 5 bases and 3 bases, with 9 bases remaining between them. The CDR3 loop is CASSTGKTDTQYF. DNA for the CDR3: TGTGCCAGCAGCACGGGGAAAACAGATACGCAGTATTTT.

The chain uses TRBV5-6 and TRBJ2-2, with 9 bases identical to TRBD1. From germline, CDR1 is SGHDT and CDR2 YYEEEE. The CDR3 sequence is 14 residues long. The V segment lost 3 bases and the J segment 7 bases; nucleotides outside the gene matches: 4. The CDR3 coding sequence is TGTGCCAGCAGCTCAGGACAGGGGTACGGGGAGCTGTTTTTT. Translating gives CASSSGQGYGELFF.

The gene calls are TRBV11-2 and TRBJ2-3; TRBD2 aligns across 13 bases. The V segment lost 5 bases and the J segment 6 bases; nucleotides outside the gene matches: 11. Per the germline V gene, CDR1 is SGHAT and CDR2 is FQNNGV. CDR3 length: 17 amino acids. The CDR3 loop is CASSVLRGTSGEDTQYF. The CDR3 DNA sequence: TGTGCCAGCAGCGTCCTCCGGGGGACTAGCGGGGAGGATACGCAGTATTTT.

This chain uses TRBV12-3 or TRBV12-4 with TRBJ2-1; perhaps TRBD1 as D (6 bases). CDR3 size: 16 residues. Trimming shortened V by 5 bases and J by 3 bases, and 17 bases separated the two germline ends. CDR3 region: CASSGSGTTNYNEQFF. The CDR3 DNA reads TGTGCCAGCAGTGGTTCCGGGACAACTAACTACAATGAGCAGTTCTTC.

This clonotype was observed a handful of times. The CDR3 DNA sequence: TGTGCCTGGAGTGTAGTCAATCAGCCCCAGCATTTT. Its translation is CAWSVVNQPQHF. The J gene is TRBJ1-5, the V gene TRBV30; D remains unclear. There are 12 residues in the CDR3. With 0 bases removed from V and 3 bases from J, the gap between germline ends came to 3 bases. Per germline, CDR1 GTSNPN and CDR2 SVGIG (reference sequence).